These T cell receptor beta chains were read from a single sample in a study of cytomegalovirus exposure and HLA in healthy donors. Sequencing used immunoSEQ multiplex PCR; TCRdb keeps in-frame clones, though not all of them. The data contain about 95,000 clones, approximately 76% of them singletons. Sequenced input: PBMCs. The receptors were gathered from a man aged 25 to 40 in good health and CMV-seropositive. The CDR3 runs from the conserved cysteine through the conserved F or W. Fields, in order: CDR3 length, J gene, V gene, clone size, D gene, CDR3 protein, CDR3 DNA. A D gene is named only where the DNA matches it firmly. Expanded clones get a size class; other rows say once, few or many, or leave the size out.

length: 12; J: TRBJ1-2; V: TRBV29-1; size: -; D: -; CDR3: CSVGLGDYGYTF; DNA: TGCAGCGTGGGACTAGGGGACTATGGCTACACCTTC
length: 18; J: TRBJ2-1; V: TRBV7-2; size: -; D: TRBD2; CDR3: CASSLVHSGGAPYNEQFF; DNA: TGTGCCAGCAGCTTAGTCCACAGCGGGGGGGCCCCCTACAATGAGCAGTTCTTC
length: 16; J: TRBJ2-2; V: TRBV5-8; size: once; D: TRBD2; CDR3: CASSALAGGRTGELFF; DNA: TGTGCCAGCAGCGCTCTAGCGGGGGGGCGGACCGGGGAGCTGTTTTTT
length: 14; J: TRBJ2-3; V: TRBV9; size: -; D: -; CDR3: CASSVVGGTDTQYF; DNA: TGTGCCAGCAGCGTAGTAGGGGGCACAGATACGCAGTATTTT
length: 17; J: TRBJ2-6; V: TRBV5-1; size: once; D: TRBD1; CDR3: CASSKGQGGARFPVLTF; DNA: TGCGCCAGCAGCAAAGGACAGGGGGGCGCTCGATTCCCCGTCCTGACTTTC
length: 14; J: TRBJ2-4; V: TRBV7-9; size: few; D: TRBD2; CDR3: CASGVGGAGPIQYF; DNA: TGTGCCAGCGGGGTGGGAGGGGCCGGGCCCATTCAGTACTTC
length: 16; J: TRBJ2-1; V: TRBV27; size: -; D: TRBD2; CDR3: CASSLSGLAGMNEQFF; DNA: TGTGCCAGCAGTTTATCGGGACTAGCGGGAATGAATGAGCAGTTCTTC
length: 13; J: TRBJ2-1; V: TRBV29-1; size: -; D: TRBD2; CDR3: CSALTSGGNEQFF; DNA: TGCAGCGCCTTGACTAGCGGGGGAAATGAGCAGTTCTTC
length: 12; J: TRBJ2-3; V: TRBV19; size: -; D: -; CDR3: CASSFRGDTQYF; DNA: TGTGCCAGTAGTTTCCGGGGGGATACGCAGTATTTT
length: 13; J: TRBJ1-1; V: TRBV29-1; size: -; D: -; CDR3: CSVSPGENTETFF; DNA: TGCAGCGTTAGCCCAGGGGAGAACACTGAAACTTTCTTT
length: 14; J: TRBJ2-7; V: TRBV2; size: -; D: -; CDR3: CASNLSQGSYEQYF; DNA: TGTGCCAGCAACCTCTCTCAGGGATCCTACGAGCAGTACTTC
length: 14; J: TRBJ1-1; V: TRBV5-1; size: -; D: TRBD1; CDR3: CASDPGQGGTEAFF; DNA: TGCGCCAGTGACCCGGGACAGGGTGGAACTGAAGCTTTCTTT
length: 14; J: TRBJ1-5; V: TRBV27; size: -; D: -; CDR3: CASSLNRPYQPQHF; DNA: TGTGCCAGCAGTTTGAACAGGCCTTATCAGCCCCAGCATTTT
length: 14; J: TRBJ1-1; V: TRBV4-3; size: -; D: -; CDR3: CASSQDHRSTEAFF; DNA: TGCGCCAGCAGCCAAGATCACAGGTCCACTGAAGCTTTCTTT
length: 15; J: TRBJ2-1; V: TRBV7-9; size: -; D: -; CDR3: CASSPSISSYNEQFF; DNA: TGTGCCAGCAGCCCGTCTATTAGCTCCTACAATGAGCAGTTCTTC
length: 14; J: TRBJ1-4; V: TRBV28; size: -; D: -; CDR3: CASSLVQGSEKLFF; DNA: TGTGCCAGCAGTTTAGTACAGGGAAGTGAAAAACTGTTTTTT
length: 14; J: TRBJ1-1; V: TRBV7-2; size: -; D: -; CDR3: CASSLSGFGTEAFF; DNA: TGTGCCAGCAGTTTAAGCGGCTTCGGCACTGAAGCTTTCTTT
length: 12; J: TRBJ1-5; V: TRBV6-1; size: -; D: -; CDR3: CASSMSLAAQHF; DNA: TGTGCCAGCAGTATGAGTTTAGCAGCCCAGCATTTT
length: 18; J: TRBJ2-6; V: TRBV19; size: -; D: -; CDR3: CASSPNRLERTGANVLTF; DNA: TGTGCCAGTAGTCCGAACAGACTAGAGCGTACTGGGGCCAACGTCCTGACTTTC
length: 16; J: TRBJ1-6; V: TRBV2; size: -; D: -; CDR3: CASSVVTPNSGSPLHF; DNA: TGTGCCAGCAGTGTGGTCACGCCTAACTCGGGTTCACCCCTCCACTTT
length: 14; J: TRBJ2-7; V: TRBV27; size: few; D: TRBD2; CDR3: CASSLRAGDYEQYF; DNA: TGTGCCAGCAGTTTAAGAGCGGGGGACTACGAGCAGTACTTC
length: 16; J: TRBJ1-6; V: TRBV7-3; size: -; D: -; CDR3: CASSFGYEQGNSPLHF; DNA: TGTGCCAGCAGCTTTGGATATGAACAGGGTAATTCACCCCTCCACTTT
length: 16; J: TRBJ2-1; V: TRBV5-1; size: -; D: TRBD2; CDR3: CASSLVAGEGNNEQFF; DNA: TGCGCCAGCAGCTTGGTGGCGGGAGAAGGGAACAATGAGCAGTTCTTC
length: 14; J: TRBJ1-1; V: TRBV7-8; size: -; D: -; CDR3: CASSLDRLNTEAFF; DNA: TGTGCCAGCAGCTTGGACAGATTAAACACTGAAGCTTTCTTT
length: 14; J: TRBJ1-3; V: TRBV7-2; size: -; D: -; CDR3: CASRPGGAGNTIYF; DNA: TGTGCCAGCAGACCCGGGGGGGCCGGAAACACCATATATTTT
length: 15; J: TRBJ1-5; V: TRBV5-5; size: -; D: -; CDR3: CASSIQPWGNQPQHF; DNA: TGTGCCAGCAGCATACAGCCTTGGGGCAATCAGCCCCAGCATTTT
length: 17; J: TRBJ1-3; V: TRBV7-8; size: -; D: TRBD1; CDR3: CASRGGTALRSGNTIYF; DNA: TGTGCCAGCAGAGGGGGGACAGCTCTGAGGTCTGGAAACACCATATATTTT
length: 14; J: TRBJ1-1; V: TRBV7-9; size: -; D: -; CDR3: CASSLVRRDTEALF; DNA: TGTGCCAGCAGCTTAGTACGGAGGGATACTGAAGCTCTCTTT
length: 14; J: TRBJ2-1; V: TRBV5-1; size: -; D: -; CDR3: CASSLDGLLNEQFF; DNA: TGCGCCAGCAGCTTGGACGGACTTCTCAATGAGCAGTTCTTC
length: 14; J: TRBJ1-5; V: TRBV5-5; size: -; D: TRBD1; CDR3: CASSGGQGSQPQHF; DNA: TGTGCCAGCAGCGGGGGACAGGGCAGTCAGCCCCAGCATTTT
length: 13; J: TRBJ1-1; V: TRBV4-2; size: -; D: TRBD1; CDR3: CASSHGDRGLSFF; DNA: TGTGCCAGCAGCCATGGGGACAGGGGTTTGTCTTTCTTT
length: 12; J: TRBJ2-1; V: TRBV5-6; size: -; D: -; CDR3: CASSLNWNEQFF; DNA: TGTGCCAGCAGCTTAAACTGGAATGAGCAGTTCTTC
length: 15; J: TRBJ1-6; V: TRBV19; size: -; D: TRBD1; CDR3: CASKTTGDYNSPLHF; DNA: TGTGCCAGTAAAACTACAGGGGACTATAATTCACCCCTCCACTTT
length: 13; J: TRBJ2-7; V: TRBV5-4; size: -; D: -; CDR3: CASSSSATAEQYF; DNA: TGTGCCAGCAGTTCCTCAGCGACCGCCGAGCAGTACTTC
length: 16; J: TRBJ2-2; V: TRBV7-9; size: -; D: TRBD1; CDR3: CASITFGQGASGELFF; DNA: TGTGCCAGCATTACATTTGGACAGGGGGCAAGCGGGGAGCTGTTTTTT
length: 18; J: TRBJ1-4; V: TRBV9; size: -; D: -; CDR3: CASSPSGRGKIGDEKLFF; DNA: TGTGCCAGCAGCCCGAGCGGCAGGGGAAAGATCGGGGATGAAAAACTGTTTTTT
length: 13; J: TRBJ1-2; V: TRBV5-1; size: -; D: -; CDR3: CASSLVADYGYTF; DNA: TGCGCCAGCAGCTTGGTGGCGGACTATGGCTACACCTTC
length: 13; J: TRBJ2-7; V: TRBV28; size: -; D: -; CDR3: CASSLTRMGEQYF; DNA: TGTGCCAGCAGCCTCACTAGAATGGGCGAGCAGTACTTC
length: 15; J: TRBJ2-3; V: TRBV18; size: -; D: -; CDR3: CASSPTRAGTDTQYF; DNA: TGTGCCAGCTCACCAACCAGGGCAGGAACAGATACGCAGTATTTT
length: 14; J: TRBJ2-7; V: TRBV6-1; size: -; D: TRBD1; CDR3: CASSDGGQAYEQYF; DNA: TGTGCCAGCAGTGACGGGGGACAGGCCTACGAGCAGTACTTC
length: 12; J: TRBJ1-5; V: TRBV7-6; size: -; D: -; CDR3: CASSLGGQPQHF; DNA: TGTGCCAGCAGCCTGGGGGGTCAGCCCCAGCATTTT
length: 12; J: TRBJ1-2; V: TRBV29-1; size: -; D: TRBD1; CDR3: CSVRPGGAGYTF; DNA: TGCAGCGTTAGGCCAGGGGGCGCGGGCTACACCTTC
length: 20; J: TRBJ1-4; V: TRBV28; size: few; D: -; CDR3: CASSTYLEVARSPTNEKLFF; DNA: TGTGCCAGCAGTACCTATCTGGAGGTCGCCCGGTCTCCAACTAATGAAAAACTGTTTTTT
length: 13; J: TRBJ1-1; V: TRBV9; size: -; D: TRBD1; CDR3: CASRGQLNTEAFF; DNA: TGTGCCAGCAGGGGACAGCTGAACACTGAAGCTTTCTTT
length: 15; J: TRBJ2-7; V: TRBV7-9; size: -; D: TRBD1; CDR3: CTSSSLDRGSLEQYF; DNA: TGTACCAGCAGCTCACTCGACAGGGGCTCGCTCGAGCAGTACTTC
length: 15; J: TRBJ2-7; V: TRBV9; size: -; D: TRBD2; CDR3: CASSVEPSGSYEQYF; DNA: TGTGCCAGCAGCGTAGAGCCTAGCGGGAGCTACGAGCAGTACTTC
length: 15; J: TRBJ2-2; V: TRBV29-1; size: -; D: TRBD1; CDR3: CSVEDRDRVTGELFF; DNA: TGCAGCGTTGAAGATCGCGACAGGGTAACCGGGGAGCTGTTTTTT
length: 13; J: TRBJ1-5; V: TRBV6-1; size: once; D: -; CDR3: CASQGLSNQPQHF; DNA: TGTGCCAGTCAGGGTCTTAGCAATCAGCCCCAGCATTTT
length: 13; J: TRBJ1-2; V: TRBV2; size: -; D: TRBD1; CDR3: CASIPGTGGGYTF; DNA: TGTGCCAGCATCCCCGGGACAGGCGGTGGCTACACCTTC
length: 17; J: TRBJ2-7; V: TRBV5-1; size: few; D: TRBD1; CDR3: CASSLGPQTGASYEQYF; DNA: TGCGCCAGCAGCTTGGGACCCCAGACAGGGGCGAGCTACGAGCAGTACTTC
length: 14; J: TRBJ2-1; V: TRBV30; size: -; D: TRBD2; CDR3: CAWSRLAGNNEQFF; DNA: TGTGCCTGGAGTAGACTAGCGGGAAACAATGAGCAGTTCTTC
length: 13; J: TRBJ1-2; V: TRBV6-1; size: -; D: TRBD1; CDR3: CASSEQGAGGYTF; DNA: TGTGCCAGCAGTGAACAGGGGGCTGGCGGCTACACCTTC
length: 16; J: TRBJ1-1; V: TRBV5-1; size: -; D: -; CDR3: CASSLGQGLMNTEAFF; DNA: TGCGCCAGCAGCTTGGGGCAGGGGCTAATGAACACTGAAGCTTTCTTT
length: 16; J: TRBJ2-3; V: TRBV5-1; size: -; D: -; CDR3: CASSLASIGGTDTQYF; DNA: TGCGCCAGCAGCTTGGCCAGTATCGGGGGCACAGATACGCAGTATTTT
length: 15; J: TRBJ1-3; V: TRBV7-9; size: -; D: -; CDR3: CASSLRRHRGNTIYF; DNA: TGTGCCAGCAGCTTGAGGAGGCACCGAGGAAACACCATATATTTT
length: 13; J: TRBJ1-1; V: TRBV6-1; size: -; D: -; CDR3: CASSEKGISEAFF; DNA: TGTGCCAGCAGTGAAAAGGGGATATCTGAAGCTTTCTTT
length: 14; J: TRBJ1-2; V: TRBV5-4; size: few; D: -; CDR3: CASRSQQGPYGYTF; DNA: TGTGCCAGCAGATCCCAGCAGGGCCCCTATGGCTACACCTTC